This T cell receptor beta chain was obtained from a study of early T cells in non-severe SARS-CoV-2 infection. TCRdb redid the calling of the 5' RACE reads with MiXCR, one entry per CDR3 protein. The table lists tens of thousands of distinct CDR3 sequences, 7.5% to 9.5% of them singletons. This CDR3 is 16 amino acids long. V shed 3 bases and J shed 6 bases, with 17 bases lying between them. Germline V gene sequence: CDR1 SGHVS, CDR2 FNYEAQ. This clonotype has a handful of counts. The clonotype originates from an adult who was a healthcare worker with PCR-confirmed SARS-CoV-2 infection or an uninfected control (not recorded which). Sequencing used whole blood, obtained at baseline. V is TRBV7-6 and J is TRBJ2-2; the D gene is possibly TRBD2 (6 bases). CDR3 in amino acids: CASSLRIYGGPGELFF. The CDR3 region has the DNA TGTGCCAGCAGCTTGAGGATATACGGGGGACCCGGGGAGCTGTTTTTT.